These T cell receptor beta chains were read from a single sample in a study of cytomegalovirus exposure and HLA in healthy donors. Sequencing used immunoSEQ multiplex PCR; TCRdb keeps in-frame clones, though not all of them. The table has 80,000 to 100,000 clones, 79% seen once. The sequenced sample was PBMCs. The receptors were gathered from a male donor in good health and CMV-seropositive. Each CDR3 is given with its conserved first and last residue. Fields, in order: clone size, J gene, D gene, V gene, CDR3 DNA, CDR3 protein. D genes are given only for firm matches. Clone size is shown for a subset of rows, as once, few, many or a class of expanded clone.

>NA|TRBJ1-1|NA|TRBV7-9
TGTGCCAGCAGCTCGAGGGGGGGAGTTAACACTGAAGCTTTCTTT
CASSSRGGVNTEAFF
>few|TRBJ2-2|NA|TRBV4-2
TGTGCCAGCAGCCCCTGGACTGGAACCGGGGAGCTGTTTTTT
CASSPWTGTGELFF
>NA|TRBJ2-1|TRBD2|TRBV9
TGTGCCAGCAGCGTAGGGGGAGCGGGGTCCTACAATGAGCAGTTCTTC
CASSVGGAGSYNEQFF
>NA|TRBJ1-2|NA|TRBV5-1
TGCGCCAGCAGCTTGGCTGAGATACACTATGGCTACACCTTC
CASSLAEIHYGYTF
>NA|TRBJ2-2|TRBD2|TRBV11-2
TGTGCCAGCAGTCCAACTAGCGGGGGAGGCGGGGAGCTGTTTTTT
CASSPTSGGGGELFF
>NA|TRBJ2-1|NA|TRBV12-5
TGTGCTAGTGGTTTGCTGGCGGGGGAGCAGTTCTTC
CASGLLAGEQFF
>NA|TRBJ2-1|TRBD1|TRBV5-4
TGTGCCAGCAGCTCGGGACAGGGTCCTAATGAGCAGTTCTTC
CASSSGQGPNEQFF
>NA|TRBJ1-4|TRBD1|TRBV12-5
TGTGCTAGTGGTTCAGCCTCGGGACAGGGCCAAAAACTGTTTTTT
CASGSASGQGQKLFF
>NA|TRBJ1-2|NA|TRBV5-1
TGCGCCAGCAGCAAGGACACCGGGGGAGGCTACACCTTC
CASSKDTGGGYTF
>NA|TRBJ2-3|TRBD1|TRBV27
TGTGCCAGCAGTTTAAGCAGGGGGCCCACAGATACGCAGTATTTT
CASSLSRGPTDTQYF
>NA|TRBJ1-1|TRBD1|TRBV9
TGTGCCAGCAGCGCCCTACAGGGGGCCACTGAAGCTTTCTTT
CASSALQGATEAFF
>NA|TRBJ2-1|TRBD2|TRBV12-5
TGTGCTAGTGGTTTGACCCGAGCGGGGAGCTCCTACAATGAGCAGTTCTTC
CASGLTRAGSSYNEQFF
>NA|TRBJ1-6|NA|TRBV7-2
TGTGCCAGCAGCTTAGAACAGGGCTCACCCCTCCACTTT
CASSLEQGSPLHF
>NA|TRBJ1-5|NA|TRBV7-6
TGTGCCAGCAGCAACAGGAGTAGTGGTCAGCCCCAGCATTTT
CASSNRSSGQPQHF
>NA|TRBJ1-2|TRBD1|TRBV29-1
TGCAGCGCCACAGGGGGAGGTGGCTACACCTTC
CSATGGGGYTF
>NA|TRBJ1-2|TRBD1|TRBV27
TGTGCCAGCAGTCCCTCAGGGGGGAGCTATGGCTACACCTTC
CASSPSGGSYGYTF
>NA|TRBJ1-6|TRBD1|TRBV25-1
TGTGCCAGCAGTGGCACCGGGACAGGGAATTCACCCCTCCACTTT
CASSGTGTGNSPLHF
>NA|TRBJ2-7|NA|TRBV14
TGTGCCAGCAGCCAATACGACTCAGAACTCTACGAGCAGTACTTC
CASSQYDSELYEQYF
>NA|TRBJ2-7|TRBD1|TRBV27
TGTGCCAGCACCCTAGGACAGGGGAACACCTACGAGCAGTACTTC
CASTLGQGNTYEQYF
>once|TRBJ1-6|NA|TRBV30
TGTGCCTGGAGTAGTGGGGGCGGTAATTCACCCCTCCACTTT
CAWSSGGGNSPLHF
>NA|TRBJ1-3|NA|TRBV13
TGTGCCAGCAGCACCCGGGACTTCGGGGTCCGCCAGAACTCTGGAAACACCATATATTTT
CASSTRDFGVRQNSGNTIYF
>NA|TRBJ1-5|NA|TRBV7-3
TGTGCCAGCAGCCCCACCGGTAGCAATCAGCCCCAGCATTTT
CASSPTGSNQPQHF
>NA|TRBJ2-7|TRBD2|TRBV5-6
TGTGCCAGCAGCTCCCTGGGAGGGGCCGAATACGAGCAGTACTTC
CASSSLGGAEYEQYF
>NA|TRBJ2-2|TRBD1|TRBV29-1
TGCAGCGTTGTCCCAGGGGGCGTATGGACCGGGGAGCTGTTTTTT
CSVVPGGVWTGELFF
>NA|TRBJ1-5|TRBD1|TRBV19
TGTGCCAGTAGCAGCCAGGGGGCCTCAACTTACAATCAGCCCCAGCATTTT
CASSSQGASTYNQPQHF
>NA|TRBJ2-2|TRBD1|TRBV2
TGTGCCAGGGGGTCGGGACAGGGTGACACCGGGGAGCTGTTTTTT
CARGSGQGDTGELFF
>few|TRBJ1-5|TRBD1|TRBV30
TGTGCCTGGGACAGGGGATTTCGCAATCAGCCCCAGCATTTT
CAWDRGFRNQPQHF
>NA|TRBJ2-3|TRBD2|TRBV6-1
TGTGCCAGCAGTGTGCAAGGGACTAGCGGCACAGATACGCAGTATTTT
CASSVQGTSGTDTQYF
>NA|TRBJ1-2|TRBD1|TRBV5-6
TGTGCCAGCAGCTTGTACGACAGGGGTGACTATGGCTACACCTTC
CASSLYDRGDYGYTF
>NA|TRBJ2-6|TRBD1|TRBV7-6
TGTGCCAGCAGCCCGGGGACAGGGGGCCTTTCTGGGGCCAACGTCCTGACTTTC
CASSPGTGGLSGANVLTF
>NA|TRBJ1-2|NA|TRBV7-9
TGTGCCAGCAGCAAACCGGGACAAAAGAACGATCGGATAGGCTACACCTTC
CASSKPGQKNDRIGYTF
>NA|TRBJ1-2|NA|TRBV4-1
TGCGCCAGCAGCCAGACAGGCTTAGGGGGCTACACCTTC
CASSQTGLGGYTF
>few|TRBJ2-7|NA|TRBV4-3
TGCGCCAGCAGCCAAGATTTGCGCGGGGCCTACGAGCAGTACTTC
CASSQDLRGAYEQYF
>few|TRBJ1-4|TRBD1|TRBV7-9
TGTGCCAGCAGCCCTAGGGAACAGGGGCTTAATGAAAAACTGTTTTTT
CASSPREQGLNEKLFF
>NA|TRBJ1-1|NA|TRBV19
TGTGCCAGTAGAGTCCCGCGACAGCTGAACACTGAAGCTTTCTTT
CASRVPRQLNTEAFF
>NA|TRBJ1-2|NA|TRBV28
TGTGCCAGCAGTTTCAGGGGAGGCTACACCTTC
CASSFRGGYTF
>once|TRBJ1-1|NA|TRBV12-5
TGTGCTAGTGGTCCGGCAGGGGACACTGAAGCTTTCTTT
CASGPAGDTEAFF
>few|TRBJ1-1|TRBD1|TRBV5-6
TGTGCCAGCAGCTCCGCAGGGGGCCTGAACACTGAAGCTTTCTTT
CASSSAGGLNTEAFF
>NA|TRBJ2-3|TRBD2|TRBV29-1
TGCAGCGTTGGTTTAGGATTAGCGGGAGATACGCAGTATTTT
CSVGLGLAGDTQYF
>NA|TRBJ1-1|NA|TRBV6-4
TGTGCCAGCAGTGACTCGTACAGACGAGCTAACACTGAAGCTTTCTTT
CASSDSYRRANTEAFF
>NA|TRBJ1-1|NA|TRBV4-1
TGCGCCAGCAGCCAGGGGCCCGGGTCACCCACTGAAGCTTTCTTT
CASSQGPGSPTEAFF
>medium-sized|TRBJ1-5|TRBD1|TRBV6-1
TGTGCCAGCAGTGCGGGACAGTCGGGTCAGCCCCAGCATTTT
CASSAGQSGQPQHF